This T cell receptor (beta chain) emerged from a study of shared clonotypes between healthy human individuals. Deletions cut 2 bases from V and 5 bases from J, with 9 bases between. CDR1 and CDR2 from the germline V gene are SEHNR and FQNEAQ (reference sequence). The CDR3 covers 13 residues. Assay used: immunoSEQ multiplex PCR; TCRdb lists only in-frame clones, some missing. The sample has some 2,100,000 clones, 95% seen once. Sequencing used naive CD4+ T cells sorted from blood. Noted subset: CD45RA+ positively selected. This rearrangement joins TRBV7-9 to TRBJ2-5; weak D call: TRBD1 (5 bases). This TCR came from a man between 18 and 29 years old in good health. For the CDR3, the DNA is TGTGCCAGCAGCTTAAAAGGGGTGGAGACCCAGTACTTC. This gives the protein CASSLKGVETQYF.